The 8 T cell receptor beta chains reported below all come from one sample, sequenced in a study of blood T cells in healthy people across ages (dated by TCRdb to the mid-2010s). The method behind the library was 5' RACE. The data were produced on an Illumina HiSeq 2500. The second PCR ran for roughly 7 to 11 cycles and used a J-beta primer mix along with a sample-barcoded 5' primer. TCRdb took the public reads, trimmed them with fastp at Q25, ran MiXCR for clone calling and kept in-frame beta chains. Rows with a matching CDR3 protein are joined into one entry that keeps the most common DNA and genes. Here the sample has around 650,000 distinct CDR3 sequences; roughly 30% occur a single time. Jointly, the top ten make up just over 15% of the sample. The source material was blood. These receptors all stem from a woman over 75 in good health. Donor details come from another sample of the same person, matched by shared clones.

The chain has TRBV2 and TRBJ2-2; TRBD2 matches 11 bases. Losses at the gene ends were 4 bases for V and 7 bases for J; bases not matched to a gene: 5. Germline CDR1 SNHLY, CDR2 FYNNEI. The CDR3 spans 15 residues. DNA of the CDR3: TGTGCCAGCAGTGCTAGCGGGGGGCCTGGCGGGGAGCTGTTTTTT. Its translation: CASSASGGPGGELFF.

At least ten counts were recorded for this clonotype. The V call is TRBV7-9, the J call TRBJ2-6; D perhaps matches TRBD2 (5 bases). The CDR3 is made up of 17 amino acids. The germline gives CDR1 SEHNR, CDR2 FQNEAQ (reference sequence). V lost 3 bases and J lost 0, with 12 bases in between. The CDR3 DNA reads as TGTGCCAGCAGCTTTTCGGGGAAGCTCTCTGGGGCCAACGTCCTGACTTTC. It is translated as CASSFSGKLSGANVLTF.

Concerning this clonotype itself: The germline gene is not matched at one end of the junction; a read error may be the cause. The chain is built from TRBV12-3 or TRBV12-4 and TRBJ2-7; D is unclear. CDR3 length equals 13 residues. Here the CDR3 DNA reads TGTGTCAGCAGTTTACACACGGCCTACGAGCAGTACTTC. This sequence encodes CVSSLHTAYEQYF.

This clonotype came up a few times. Possible read error: a much larger clone is one base away. CDR3 region: CASSAFVNEQYF. CDR3 in DNA: TGTGCCAGTAGCGCTTTCGTGAATGAGCAGTACTTC. J is TRBJ2-5 and V is TRBV19; D not certain. Trimming took off 6 bases at V and 11 bases at J, with 16 bases between the two ends. This CDR3 has 12 amino acids. Germline values: CDR1 LNHDA, CDR2 SQIVND (reference sequence).

This clonotype was picked up many times. The chain has TRBV7-9 and TRBJ1-1, with D uncertain. Trimming left V 4 bases short and J 10 bases short, with 13 bases between. The CDR3 has 12 amino acids. Per germline, CDR1 SEHNR and CDR2 FQNEAQ (reference sequence). CDR3 loop: CASSSGGAGAFF. The CDR3 DNA reads TGTGCCAGCAGCTCTGGAGGTGCCGGAGCTTTCTTT. The variable domain in full, completed from reference TRBV7-9 and TRBJ1-1, reads DTGVSQNPRHKITKRGQNVTFRCDPISEHNRLYWYRQTLGQGPEFLTYFQNEAQLEKSRLLSDRFSAERPKGSFSTLEIQRTEQGDSAMYLCASSSGGAGAFFGQGTRLTVV.

This clonotype was counted many times. The V and J genes are TRBV24-1 and TRBJ2-6, with D uncertain. Germline loops: CDR1 KGHDR, CDR2 SFDVKD. The CDR3 has 16 amino acids. The ends were cut back, 4 bases at V and 0 bases at J, with 9 bases in the middle. The CDR3 protein is CATSDRRVSGANVLTF. The CDR3 DNA is TGTGCCACCAGTGACAGAAGAGTCTCTGGGGCCAACGTCCTGACTTTC.

This clonotype has just a few counts. The chain combines TRBV5-1 with TRBJ2-2, with D possibly TRBD2 on 6 matching bases. V was trimmed by 0 bases and J by 7 bases, leaving 10 bases between them. CDR1 is SGHRS, CDR2 YFSETQ, per germline. This CDR3 is built from 14 residues. The CDR3 coding sequence is TGCGCCAGCAGCTTGGGACTAGTCGTCGGGGAGCTGTTTTTT. Its translation is CASSLGLVVGELFF.

With respect to this clonotype: This may stem from a read error, because a much larger clone lies one nucleotide away. The chain carries TRBV18 and TRBJ2-5; 7 nucleotides line up with TRBD2. The CDR3 totals 14 residues. The germline V gene has CDR1 KGHSH and CDR2 LQKENI. CDR3 sequence reads: CASSPGRAQDTQYF. The CDR3 DNA reads as TGTGCCAGCTCACCGGGGAGGGCGCAAGACACCCAGTACTTC.